The subject of this entry is one T cell receptor beta chain. Its antigen is still unknown. The data originate from a study of Ad26.COV2.S vaccination and SARS-CoV-2 variants. Study results and limitations: An underestimation of total T cell responses may have resulted from the TCR breadth and depth analyses.

The CDR3 covers 12 residues. V dropped 4 bases and J dropped 6 bases, with 11 bases sitting between them. Germline CDR1 and CDR2: SGHTS and YDEGEE. The treatment here: about 20 received Ad26.COV2.S at low or high dose, single or two shots; 5 received placebo; per-sample allocation not given. Following the first vaccine or placebo injection, samples were taken on day 63. Produced via immunoSEQ multiplex PCR; TCRdb's table is partial and in-frame only. Here the sample spans around 300,000 clones, 70% to 90% being singletons. The sample was peripheral blood, taken in a trial of Ad26.COV2.S vaccine versus placebo. The sequence came from a person between 18 and 59 years old who received the Ad26.COV2.S COVID-19 vaccine or a placebo. The chain couples TRBV5-8 to TRBJ2-7; D gene ambiguous. The CDR3 DNA follows: TGTGCCAGCAGCCTTTTGCAGAGCGAGCAGTACTTC. This gives the protein CASSLLQSEQYF.